This T cell receptor beta chain emerged from a study of type 1 regulatory T cells. About the research overall: T-allo10 is an in vitro-generated, Tr1-enriched CD4 T cell product specific for alloantigen.

Each CDR3 protein gets one entry after TCRdb re-called the reads with MiXCR. The table has 80,000 to 100,000 distinct CDR3 sequences, 25% to 40% seen once. The CDR3 is 16 residues long. Germline-derived CDR1 and CDR2 are SGHVS and FNYEAQ. Losses at the gene ends were 4 bases for V and 4 bases for J; bases not matched to a gene: 3. The sequence derives from a human donor in good health. The chain links TRBV7-6 to TRBJ2-1, with TRBD2 matching 14 bases. The sequenced sample consisted of CD4+ T cells, either the whole sample or a sorted fraction (not recorded which). CDR3 nucleotide sequence: TGTGCCAGCAGCTCGGGACTAGCGGGAGATTACAATGAGCAGTTCTTC. Translation gives CASSSGLAGDYNEQFF.